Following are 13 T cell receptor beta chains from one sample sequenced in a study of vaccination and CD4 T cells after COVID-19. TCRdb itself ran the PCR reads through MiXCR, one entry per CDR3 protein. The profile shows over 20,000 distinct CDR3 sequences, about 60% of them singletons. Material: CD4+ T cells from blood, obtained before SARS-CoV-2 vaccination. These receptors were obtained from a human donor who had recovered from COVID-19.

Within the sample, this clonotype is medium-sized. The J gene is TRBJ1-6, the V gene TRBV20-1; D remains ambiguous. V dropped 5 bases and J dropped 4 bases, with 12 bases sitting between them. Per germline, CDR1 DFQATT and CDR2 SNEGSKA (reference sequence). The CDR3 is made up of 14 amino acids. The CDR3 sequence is CSAPDRLYNSPLHF. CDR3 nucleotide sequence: TGCAGTGCTCCAGACCGGTTATATAATTCACCCCTCCACTTT.

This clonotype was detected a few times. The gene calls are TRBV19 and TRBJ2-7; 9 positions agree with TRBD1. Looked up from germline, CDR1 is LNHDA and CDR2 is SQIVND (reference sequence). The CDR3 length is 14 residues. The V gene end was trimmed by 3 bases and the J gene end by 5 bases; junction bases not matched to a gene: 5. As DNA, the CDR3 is TGTGCCAGTAGTATCGGGGACAGGGCCAACGAGCAGTACTTC. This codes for CASSIGDRANEQYF.

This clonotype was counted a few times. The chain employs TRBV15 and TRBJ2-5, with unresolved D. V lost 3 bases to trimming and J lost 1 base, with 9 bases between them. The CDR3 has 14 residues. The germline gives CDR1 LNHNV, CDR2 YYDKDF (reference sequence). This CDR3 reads CATSRGFGQETQYF. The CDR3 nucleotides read TGTGCCACCAGCAGGGGTTTTGGCCAAGAGACCCAGTACTTC.

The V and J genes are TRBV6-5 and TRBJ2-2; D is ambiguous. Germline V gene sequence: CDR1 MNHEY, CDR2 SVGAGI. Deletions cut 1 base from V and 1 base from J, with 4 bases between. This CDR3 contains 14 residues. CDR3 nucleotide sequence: TGTGCCAGCAGTTACTGGGAGAACACCGGGGAGCTGTTTTTT. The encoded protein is CASSYWENTGELFF.

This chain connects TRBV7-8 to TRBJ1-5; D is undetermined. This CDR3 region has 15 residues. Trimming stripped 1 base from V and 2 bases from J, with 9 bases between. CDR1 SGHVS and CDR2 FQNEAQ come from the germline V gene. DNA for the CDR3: TGTGCCAGCAGCTTAGATCTGGGCGGCAATCAGCCCCAGCATTTT. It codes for CASSLDLGGNQPQHF.

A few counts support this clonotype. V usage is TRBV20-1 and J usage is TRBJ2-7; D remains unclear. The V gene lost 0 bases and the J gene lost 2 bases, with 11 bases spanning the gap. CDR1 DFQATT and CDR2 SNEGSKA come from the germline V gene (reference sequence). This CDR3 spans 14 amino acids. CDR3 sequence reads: CSARDVSKPYEQYF. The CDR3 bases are TGCAGTGCTAGAGATGTATCAAAGCCCTACGAGCAGTACTTC.

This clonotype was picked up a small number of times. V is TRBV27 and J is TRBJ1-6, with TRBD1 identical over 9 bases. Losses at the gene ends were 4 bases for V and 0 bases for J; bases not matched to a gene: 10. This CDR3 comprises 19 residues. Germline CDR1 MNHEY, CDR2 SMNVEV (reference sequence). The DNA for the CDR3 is TGTGCCAGCAGTTCACGCACAGGGGGCGACAGCTCCTATAATTCACCCCTCCACTTT. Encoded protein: CASSSRTGGDSSYNSPLHF.

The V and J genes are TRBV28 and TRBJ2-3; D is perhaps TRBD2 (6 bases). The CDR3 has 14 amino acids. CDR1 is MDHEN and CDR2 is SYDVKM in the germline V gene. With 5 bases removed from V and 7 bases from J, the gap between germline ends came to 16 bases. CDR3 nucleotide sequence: TGTGCCAGCAGTGGATCCAGCGGGCGGCATACGCAGTATTTT. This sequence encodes CASSGSSGRHTQYF.

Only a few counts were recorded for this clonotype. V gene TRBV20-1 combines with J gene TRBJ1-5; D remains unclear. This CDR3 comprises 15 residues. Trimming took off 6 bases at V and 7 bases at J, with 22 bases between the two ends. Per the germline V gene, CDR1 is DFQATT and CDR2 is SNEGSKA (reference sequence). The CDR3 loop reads CSASRRDLGLQPQHF. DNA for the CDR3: TGCAGTGCCAGCAGGAGAGATCTGGGCTTGCAGCCCCAGCATTTT.

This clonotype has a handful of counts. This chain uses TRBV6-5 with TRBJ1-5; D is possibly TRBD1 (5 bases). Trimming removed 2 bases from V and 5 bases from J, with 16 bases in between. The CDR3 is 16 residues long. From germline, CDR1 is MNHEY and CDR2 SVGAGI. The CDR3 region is CASSYGGSRQYQPQHF. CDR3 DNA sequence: TGTGCCAGCAGTTACGGGGGGAGTAGGCAATATCAGCCCCAGCATTTT.

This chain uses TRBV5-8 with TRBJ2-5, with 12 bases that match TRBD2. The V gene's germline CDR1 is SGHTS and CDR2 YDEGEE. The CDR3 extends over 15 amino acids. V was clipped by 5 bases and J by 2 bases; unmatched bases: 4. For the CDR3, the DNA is TGTGCCAGCAGGGTACTAGCGGGAGGACAAGAGACCCAGTACTTC. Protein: CASRVLAGGQETQYF.

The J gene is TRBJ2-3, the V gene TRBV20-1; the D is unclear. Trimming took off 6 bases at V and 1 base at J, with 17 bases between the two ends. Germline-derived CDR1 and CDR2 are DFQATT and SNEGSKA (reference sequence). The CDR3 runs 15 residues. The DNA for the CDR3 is TGCAGTGCCCCCTGGTCTAGGACCGGCACAGATACGCAGTATTTT. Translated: CSAPWSRTGTDTQYF.

CDR3 bases: TGTGCCAGCAGCCGGGATAGCAATCAGCCCCAGCATTTT. Protein product: CASSRDSNQPQHF. V usage is TRBV7-9 and J usage is TRBJ1-5; no clear D gene. V was trimmed by 5 bases and J by 0 bases, leaving 5 bases between them. Germline lookup yields CDR1 SEHNR and CDR2 FQNEAQ (reference sequence). This CDR3 has 13 amino acids. Filled out from reference TRBV7-9 and TRBJ1-5, the complete variable domain reads DTGVSQNPRHKITKRGQNVTFRCDPISEHNRLYWYRQTLGQGPEFLTYFQNEAQLEKSRLLSDRFSAERPKGSFSTLEIQRTEQGDSAMYLCASSRDSNQPQHFGDGTRLSIL.